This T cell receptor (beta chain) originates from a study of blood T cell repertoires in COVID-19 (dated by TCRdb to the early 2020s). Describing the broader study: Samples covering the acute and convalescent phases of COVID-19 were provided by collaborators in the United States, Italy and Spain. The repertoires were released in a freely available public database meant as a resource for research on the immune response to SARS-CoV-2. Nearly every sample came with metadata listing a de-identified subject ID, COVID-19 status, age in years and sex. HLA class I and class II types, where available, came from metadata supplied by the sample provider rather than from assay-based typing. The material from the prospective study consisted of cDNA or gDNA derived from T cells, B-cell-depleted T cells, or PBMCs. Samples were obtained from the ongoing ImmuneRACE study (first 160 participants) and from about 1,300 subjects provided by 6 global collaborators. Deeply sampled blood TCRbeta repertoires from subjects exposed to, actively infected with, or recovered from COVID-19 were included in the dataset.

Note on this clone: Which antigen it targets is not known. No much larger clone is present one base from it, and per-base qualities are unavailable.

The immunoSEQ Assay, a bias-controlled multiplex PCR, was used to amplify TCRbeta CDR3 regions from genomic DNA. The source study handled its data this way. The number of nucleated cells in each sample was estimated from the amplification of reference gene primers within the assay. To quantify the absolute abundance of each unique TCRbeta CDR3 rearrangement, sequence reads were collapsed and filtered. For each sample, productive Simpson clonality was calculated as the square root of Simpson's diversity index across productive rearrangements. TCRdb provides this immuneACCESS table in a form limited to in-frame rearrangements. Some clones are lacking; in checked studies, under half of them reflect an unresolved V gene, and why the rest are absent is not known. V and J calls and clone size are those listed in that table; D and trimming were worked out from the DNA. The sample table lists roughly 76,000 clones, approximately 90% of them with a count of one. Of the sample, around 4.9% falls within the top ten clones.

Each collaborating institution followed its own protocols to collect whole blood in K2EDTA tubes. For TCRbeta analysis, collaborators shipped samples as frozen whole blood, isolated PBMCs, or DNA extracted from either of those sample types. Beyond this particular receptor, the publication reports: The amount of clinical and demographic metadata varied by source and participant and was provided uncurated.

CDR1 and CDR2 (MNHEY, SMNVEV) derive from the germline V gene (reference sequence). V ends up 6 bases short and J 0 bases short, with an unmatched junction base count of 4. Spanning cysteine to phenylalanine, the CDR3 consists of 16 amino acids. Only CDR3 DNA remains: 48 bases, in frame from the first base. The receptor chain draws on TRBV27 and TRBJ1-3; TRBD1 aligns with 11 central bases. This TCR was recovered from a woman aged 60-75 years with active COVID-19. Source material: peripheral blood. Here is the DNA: TGTGCCAGCAGCTCCGGGACAGGGGGCTCTGGAAACACCATATATTTT. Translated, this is CASSSGTGGSGNTIYF.